The 28 T cell receptor beta chains listed next were all sequenced from one sample in a study of blood T cell repertoires in COVID-19. Clones were sequenced by immunoSEQ multiplex PCR, and TCRdb holds only the in-frame ones, with some missing. The table has some 210,000 clones, approximately 84% seen once. Specimen: peripheral blood. The receptors originated from a woman aged 50 to 60 with active or convalescent COVID-19.

The chain is built from TRBV11-2 and TRBJ2-1; TRBD2 aligns across 12 bases. This CDR3 contains 14 residues. J lost 8 bases, V lost 4 bases, and 3 bases had no gene match. Germline loops: CDR1 SGHAT, CDR2 FQNNGV. As DNA, the CDR3 is TGTGCCAGCAGCTCGACTAGCGGGGGAGATGAGCAGTTCTTC. The encoded protein is CASSSTSGGDEQFF. Filled out from reference TRBV11-2 and TRBJ2-1, the complete variable domain reads EAGVAQSPRYKIIEKRQSVAFWCNPISGHATLYWYQQILGQGPKLLIQFQNNGVVDDSQLPKDRFSAERLKGVDSTLKIQPAKLEDSAVYLCASSSTSGGDEQFFGPGTRLTVL.

The chain carries TRBV27 and TRBJ1-2, with 10 bases matching TRBD1. Germline V lookup: CDR1 MNHEY, CDR2 SMNVEV (reference sequence). J lost 7 bases, V lost 5 bases, and 7 bases had no gene match. CDR3 size: 14 residues. DNA of the CDR3: TGTGCCAGCAGTCCGCGACAGGGGGCAAGTGGCTACACCTTC. The encoded protein is CASSPRQGASGYTF.

This chain links TRBV19 with TRBJ2-4; TRBD2 aligns across 8 bases. Germline CDR1 and CDR2: LNHDA and SQIVND (reference sequence). Trimming removed 2 bases from V and 7 bases from J; junction bases left unmatched: 7. The CDR3 runs 15 residues. The CDR3 sequence: CASSISGSTGNIQYF. CDR3 nucleotide sequence: TGTGCCAGTAGTATAAGCGGGAGTACGGGGAACATTCAGTACTTC.

The chain couples TRBV4-1 to TRBJ2-5; D is perhaps TRBD2 (6 bases). This CDR3 region has 13 residues. Between the trimmed V and J ends, which lost 5 bases and 5 bases, there was a span of 12 bases. CDR1 is MGHRA and CDR2 is YSYEKL in the germline V gene. CDR3 in amino acids: CASSYMGRETQYF. CDR3 sequence (DNA): TGCGCCAGCAGCTACATGGGGAGGGAGACCCAGTACTTC.

This clone was seen only once. The gene calls are TRBV5-4 and TRBJ2-2; 7 bases map to TRBD1. The germline V gene has CDR1 SGHNT and CDR2 YYREEE (reference sequence). V lost 4 bases, J lost 6 bases, and 15 bases stayed unmatched. This CDR3 spans 17 amino acids. This CDR3 reads CASSGVTGRSSPGELFF. In DNA form, the CDR3 reads TGTGCCAGCAGCGGAGTGACAGGGAGATCAAGTCCCGGGGAGCTGTTTTTT.

This chain links TRBV18 with TRBJ1-5, with D perhaps matching TRBD1 (6 bases). This CDR3 comprises 15 residues. The germline V gene encodes CDR1 KGHSH and CDR2 LQKENI. Trimming took off 3 bases at V and 3 bases at J, with 12 bases between the two ends. CDR3 nucleotide sequence: TGTGCCAGCTCACCCTTGGGGGCAGACAATCAGCCCCAGCATTTT. Encoded protein: CASSPLGADNQPQHF.

The V call is TRBV2, the J call TRBJ1-4, with TRBD1 identical over 10 bases. This CDR3 has 15 amino acids. CDR1 and CDR2 from the germline V gene are SNHLY and FYNNEI. V lost 6 bases to trimming and J lost 0 bases; unmatched junction nucleotides: 1. CDR3 loop: CASRGQGSTNEKLFF. CDR3 coding DNA: TGTGCCAGCAGGGGACAGGGGTCAACTAATGAAAAACTGTTTTTT. The full variable domain, in which reference TRBV2 and TRBJ1-4 provide the parts outside the CDR3, is EPEVTQTPSHQVTQMGQEVILRCVPISNHLYFYWYRQILGQKVEFLVSFYNNEISEKSEIFDDQFSVERPDGSNFTLKIRSTKLEDSAMYFCASRGQGSTNEKLFFGSGTQLSVL.

The chain has TRBV7-2 and TRBJ1-2, with 9 bases matching TRBD1. J gave up 4 bases and V 4 bases, and 7 bases lay outside the gene matches. The CDR3 consists of 15 residues. Looked up from germline, CDR1 is SGHTA and CDR2 is FQGNSA. The CDR3 loop reads CASSSGTGSVYGYTF. For the CDR3, the DNA is TGTGCCAGCAGCTCCGGGACAGGGTCCGTCTATGGCTACACCTTC.

V gene TRBV7-2 combines with J gene TRBJ2-7; 10 bases are shared with TRBD2. The CDR3 runs to 15 residues. Germline trimming cut 2 bases from V and 2 bases from J; bases unmatched to any gene: 3. Per germline, CDR1 SGHTA and CDR2 FQGNSA. The CDR3 region is CASSLIAGGTYEQYF. The CDR3 DNA reads TGTGCCAGCAGCTTAATAGCGGGGGGAACCTACGAGCAGTACTTC.

The J gene is TRBJ1-6, the V gene TRBV2; D remains unclear. Per the germline V gene, CDR1 is SNHLY and CDR2 is FYNNEI. The CDR3 runs to 15 residues. The V end lost 2 bases, the J end lost 8 bases, and 13 bases lay between the germline ends. Here the CDR3 reads CASSELGGFDSPLHF. The CDR3 nucleotides are TGTGCCAGCAGTGAACTTGGAGGGTTCGATTCACCCCTCCACTTT.

The rearrangement uses TRBV2 and TRBJ2-4; tentative D call: TRBD1 (6 bases). The germline gives CDR1 SNHLY, CDR2 FYNNEI. The CDR3 length is 14 residues. With 5 bases removed from V and 8 bases from J, the gap between germline ends came to 16 bases. This CDR3 is CASSLQGNWDIQYF. The CDR3 DNA reads TGTGCCAGCAGTCTACAGGGTAATTGGGACATTCAGTACTTC.

This sequence joins TRBV11-2 and TRBJ1-3; TRBD1 aligns across 8 bases. This CDR3 is built from 14 residues. Germline CDR1 reads SGHAT; CDR2 reads FQNNGV. V was clipped by 5 bases and J by 6 bases; unmatched bases: 6. In DNA form, the CDR3 reads TGTGCCAGCAGCCGTGGACAGGGAACAAACACCATATATTTT. It is translated as CASSRGQGTNTIYF.

The chain employs TRBV28 and TRBJ2-7; 7 positions agree with TRBD1. Per the germline V gene, CDR1 is MDHEN and CDR2 is SYDVKM. The CDR3 length is 18 residues. The V segment lost 4 bases and the J segment 5 bases; nucleotides outside the gene matches: 20. The CDR3 DNA reads TGTGCCAGCAGTTCCTCTCGCGCCGGGACAGTGAGTAACCACGAGCAGTACGTC. Its protein product is CASSSSRAGTVSNHEQYV.

V and J are TRBV28 and TRBJ1-2, with 7 bases identical to TRBD1. Germline V lookup: CDR1 MDHEN, CDR2 SYDVKM. The CDR3 covers 14 residues. J lost 2 bases, V lost 5 bases, and 5 bases had no gene match. Written as DNA, the CDR3 is TGTGCCAGCAGTCAAACAGGGGCAAACTATGGCTACACCTTC. Translation: CASSQTGANYGYTF.

This clone was found once. The chain carries TRBV25-1 and TRBJ1-4; 9 bases map to TRBD1. CDR3 length equals 14 residues. V dropped 6 bases and J dropped 7; count of bases not matched to a gene: 6. Germline assignment: CDR1 MGHDK and CDR2 SYGVNS. CDR3 in amino acids: CASSVTGGGEKLFF. The CDR3 DNA reads as TGTGCCAGCAGCGTGACAGGGGGAGGTGAAAAACTGTTTTTT.

This clone was counted only a few times. The chain recombines TRBV7-2 with TRBJ1-1; D is possibly TRBD1 (5 bases). V dropped 2 bases and J dropped 5 bases, with 12 bases sitting between them. The CDR3 sequence is 14 residues long. CDR1 is SGHTA and CDR2 is FQGNSA in the germline V gene. The CDR3: CASSLLGGWTEAFF. The CDR3 DNA follows: TGTGCCAGCAGCTTATTGGGGGGATGGACTGAAGCTTTCTTT.

This chain joins TRBV3-1 (or the pseudogene TRBV3-2) and TRBJ2-3, with D maybe TRBD2 (7 bases). CDR3 length equals 16 residues. The V end was cut by 1 base, the J end by 5 bases, with 16 bases between. The V gene's germline CDR1 is LGHDT and CDR2 YNNKEL (reference sequence). CDR3 region: CASSQGGGPRGDTQYF. CDR3 DNA sequence: TGTGCCAGCAGCCAAGGGGGGGGCCCCCGGGGAGATACGCAGTATTTT.

The rearrangement links TRBV2 to TRBJ1-5; D is undetermined. Germline V gene sequence: CDR1 SNHLY, CDR2 FYNNEI. The CDR3 totals 15 residues. Trimming cost V 4 bases and J 1 base, with 11 bases left between them. Here the CDR3 DNA reads TGTGCCAGCAGTGTAGAGGGTGAGAGCAATCAGCCCCAGCATTTT. As protein: CASSVEGESNQPQHF. Supplemented by reference TRBV2 and TRBJ1-5, the full variable domain reads EPEVTQTPSHQVTQMGQEVILRCVPISNHLYFYWYRQILGQKVEFLVSFYNNEISEKSEIFDDQFSVERPDGSNFTLKIRSTKLEDSAMYFCASSVEGESNQPQHFGDGTRLSIL.

V gene TRBV11-3 combines with J gene TRBJ2-1; D is perhaps TRBD2 (5 bases). This CDR3 contains 16 residues. Germline CDR1 SGHNT, CDR2 YENEEA. V was clipped by 5 bases and J by 0 bases, with 14 bases between them. DNA for the CDR3: TGTGCCAGCAGCCTCAGCGGTCCGAGCTCCTACAATGAGCAGTTCTTC. As protein: CASSLSGPSSYNEQFF.

The chain is built from TRBV11-3 and TRBJ2-6; D is ambiguous. V lost 8 bases, J lost 1 base, and 6 bases lay in between. This CDR3 region has 13 residues. Germline V gene data show CDR1 as SGHNT and CDR2 as YENEEA. The CDR3 is CASFNSGANVLTF. CDR3 in DNA: TGTGCCAGCTTCAATTCTGGGGCCAACGTCCTGACTTTC.

This clone has a single count. V usage is TRBV7-9 and J usage is TRBJ2-2, with 10 positions matching TRBD2. Germline CDR1 and CDR2: SEHNR and FQNEAQ (reference sequence). The CDR3 sequence is 16 residues long. Trimming removed 2 bases from V and 4 bases from J; junction bases left unmatched: 4. Here the CDR3 reads CASSLSASGSTGELFF. DNA for the CDR3: TGTGCCAGCAGCTTATCTGCTAGCGGGAGCACCGGGGAGCTGTTTTTT.

This clone was recorded at least ten times. The J gene is TRBJ2-7, the V gene TRBV20-1; D possibly corresponds to TRBD1 (5 bases). This CDR3 region has 11 residues. The germline V gene has CDR1 DFQATT and CDR2 SNEGSKA (reference sequence). Trimming stripped 3 bases from V and 6 bases from J, with 9 bases between. CDR3: CSASRVGEQYF. CDR3 nucleotide sequence: TGCAGTGCTAGCAGGGTAGGCGAGCAGTACTTC.

This clone came up a few times. The chain combines TRBV15 with TRBJ1-3; D not certain. CDR1 and CDR2 from the germline V gene are LNHNV and YYDKDF (reference sequence). The CDR3 has 16 residues. V lost 0 bases, J lost 0 bases, and 9 bases lay in between. CDR3 DNA: TGTGCCACCAGCAGAGATAACCGGGGCTCTGGAAACACCATATATTTT. Its protein is CATSRDNRGSGNTIYF.

The V and J genes are TRBV27 and TRBJ2-4; 7 bases match TRBD1. With 6 bases clipped from V and 0 bases from J, the junction kept 11 bases outside the gene matches. From germline, CDR1 is MNHEY and CDR2 SMNVEV (reference sequence). This CDR3 is 17 amino acids long. CDR3 region: CASSPGQMTLAKNIQYF. The CDR3 coding sequence is TGTGCCAGCAGCCCGGGACAGATGACCCTAGCCAAAAACATTCAGTACTTC.

The V and J genes are TRBV3-1 (or the pseudogene TRBV3-2) and TRBJ1-6, with 7 bases identical to TRBD1. This CDR3 spans 17 amino acids. The germline CDR1 and CDR2 sequences are LGHDT and YNNKEL (reference sequence). Germline trimming cut 1 base from V and 6 bases from J; bases unmatched to any gene: 9. CDR3 bases: TGTGCCAGCAGCCAAGGACAGGGTAGGTCGGGTAATTCACCCCTCCACTTT. Protein: CASSQGQGRSGNSPLHF.

This chain uses TRBV28 with TRBJ1-5; 7 bases line up with TRBD1. The CDR3 covers 16 residues. With 3 bases clipped from V and 5 bases from J, the junction kept 10 bases outside the gene matches. CDR1 is MDHEN, CDR2 SYDVKM, per germline. The CDR3 DNA is TGTGCCAGCAGTTTTCAAGGACAGGCAATTTATCAGCCCCAGCATTTT. This sequence encodes CASSFQGQAIYQPQHF.

The chain combines TRBV5-1 with TRBJ1-4, with a tentative D call TRBD1 (6 bases). The CDR3 totals 14 residues. Per the germline V gene, CDR1 is SGHRS and CDR2 is YFSETQ. With 0 bases removed from V and 7 bases from J, the gap between germline ends came to 10 bases. The CDR3 sequence: CASSLDRVGEKLFF. The CDR3 DNA reads as TGCGCCAGCAGCTTGGACAGGGTGGGTGAAAAACTGTTTTTT.

The chain carries TRBV5-1 and TRBJ2-2; TRBD2 might be the D (6 bases). Germline CDR1 and CDR2: SGHRS and YFSETQ. V lost 0 bases, J lost 3 bases, and 9 bases lay in between. The CDR3 extends over 15 amino acids. The CDR3 here is CASSLAWGDTGELFF. In DNA form, the CDR3 reads TGCGCCAGCAGCTTGGCCTGGGGGGACACCGGGGAGCTGTTTTTT. Full variable domain (rest looked up from reference TRBV5-1 and TRBJ2-2): KAGVTQTPRYLIKTRGQQVTLSCSPISGHRSVSWYQQTPGQGLQFLFEYFSETQRNKGNFPGRFSGRQFSNSRSEMNVSTLELGDSALYLCASSLAWGDTGELFFGEGSRLTVL.